This TCR beta chain was identified during a study of fetal regulatory T cell absence and autoimmunity. There are 14 residues in the CDR3. The V segment lost 7 bases and the J segment 0 bases; nucleotides outside the gene matches: 8. Per the germline V gene, CDR1 is SQVTM and CDR2 is ANQGSEA. Only in-frame clones appear in the TCRdb table, and some are missing; sequencing was by immunoSEQ multiplex PCR. The sample lists some 44,000 clones; about 80% were seen once. The TCR originated in a newborn boy with IPEX syndrome. Material: cord blood. This chain uses TRBV29-1 with TRBJ1-1; TRBD1 matches 7 bases. The CDR3 here is CSAQTGPMNTEAFF. DNA for the CDR3: TGCAGCGCTCAGACAGGGCCTATGAACACTGAAGCTTTCTTT.